This TCR beta chain was documented in a study of cytomegalovirus exposure and HLA in healthy donors. Whole-study findings and limits: Researchers had no immune exposure information except CMV serostatus available. Most TCR sequences were uncommon, yet certain public TCRs appeared in many donors.

From germline, CDR1 is SGHAT and CDR2 FQNNGV. V lost 4 bases to trimming and J lost 2 bases, with 15 bases between them. CDR3 length equals 15 residues. A word on this clone: What it binds is not known.

With 60 Vbeta and 13 Jbeta primers, the PCR was carried out. Original processing methods: Approximately 9.9 million shared chains were among the approximately 87 million unique TCR beta chains that a later analysis counted. TCRdb keeps only in-frame clones here, not all; method: immunoSEQ multiplex PCR. The D gene and trimming were derived from the DNA, and the V and J assignments and clone size from that table. The sample lists 250,000 to 350,000 clones, about 75% occurring once. The V call is TRBV11-2, the J call TRBJ2-7; D is uncertain. This receptor was identified in a female donor in good health and CMV-seronegative. The sequencing sample was made of PBMCs. CDR3 loop: CASSWPSRFPYEQYF. In DNA form, the CDR3 reads TGTGCCAGCAGCTGGCCCAGTCGATTTCCCTACGAGCAGTACTTC.